The clone carrying this TCR beta chain was recorded only once. The data are from a study of blood T cell repertoires in COVID-19. Study-level background: Material from acute and convalescent COVID-19 was sourced from the United States, Italy and Spain. Sources were T cells, B-cell-depleted T cells, or PBMCs; the material itself was cDNA or gDNA.

Original processing notes: Amplified reference gene primers provided the basis for estimating nucleated cell counts. Only in-frame clones appear in the TCRdb table, and some are missing; sequencing was by immunoSEQ multiplex PCR. V and J calls and clone size are as listed in that table; D and trimming were resolved from the DNA. This table holds 120,000 to 150,000 clones, over 75% found once. This CDR3 region has 15 residues. V lost 3 bases, J lost 2 bases, and 8 bases lay in between. The germline V gene has CDR1 KGHSH and CDR2 LQKENI. Input material: peripheral blood. The TCR originated in a woman in her fifties or sixties with active COVID-19. The chain has TRBV18 and TRBJ2-6; weak D call: TRBD2 (6 bases). CDR3 nucleotide sequence: TGTGCCAGCTCACCGGAGGGTGCTGGGGCCAACGTCCTGACTTTC. Its protein is CASSPEGAGANVLTF.